This TCR beta chain was found in a study of OX40 agonist ivuxolimab in advanced cancers. Study as a whole: Hepatocellular carcinoma, melanoma, renal cell or head and neck cancer affected the dose-escalation patients. Study outcomes and limitations: Low normalized clonal expansion also occurred in some nonresponding patients.

With regard to this clone: Its antigen is undetermined.

The assay was immunoSEQ multiplex PCR, and TCRdb's table has in-frame clones only and misses some. Of about 83,000 clones in the sample, about 86% are singletons; the top ten hold roughly 1.8%. The V end was cut by 0 bases, the J end by 5 bases, with 11 bases between. Germline CDR1 is SGHNT and CDR2 is YYREEE (reference sequence). The CDR3 totals 14 residues. The clonotype comes from an adult with an advanced solid tumor such as melanoma, head and neck, liver or kidney cancer. V usage is TRBV5-4 and J usage is TRBJ1-1, with TRBD1 as a possible D gene (5 bases). The source was CD4+ or CD8+ T cells sorted from blood, collected in a trial of the OX40 agonist ivuxolimab. The CDR3 region has the DNA TGTGCCAGCAGCTTGGATTCGGGGGGAACTGAAGCTTTCTTT. It yields the protein CASSLDSGGTEAFF.